The sequence of this TCR beta chain was determined in a study of Ad26.COV2.S vaccination and SARS-CoV-2 variants. The data were produced by immunoSEQ multiplex PCR, yet TCRdb's version contains in-frame clones alone and is incomplete. This table has about 320,000 clones, about 82% appearing once. The CDR3 has 14 amino acids. V trimming: 5 bases; J trimming: 6 bases; junction bases outside the gene matches: 6. In germline, CDR1 is WSHSY, CDR2 SAAADI. Treatment defined: 15 to 20 received Ad26.COV2.S at low or high dose, single or two shots; several received placebo; per-sample allocation not given. Repertoires come from day 63 after the first vaccine or placebo injection.

The source is a person aged 18 to 65 who received the Ad26.COV2.S COVID-19 vaccine or a placebo. The sequencing used peripheral blood, collected in a trial of Ad26.COV2.S vaccine versus placebo. The chain carries TRBV10-2 and TRBJ2-2; 7 nucleotides line up with TRBD1. The CDR3 loop is CASSLDRVAGELFF. The CDR3, as DNA: TGCGCCAGCAGTTTAGACAGGGTCGCCGGGGAGCTGTTTTTT.